These T cell receptor beta chains were read from a single sample in a study of T-cell memory formation after mild COVID-19. TCRdb reprocessed the 5' RACE reads via MiXCR and lists one record per CDR3 protein. The repertoire includes 300,000 to 400,000 distinct CDR3 sequences, approximately 15% of them detected once, and around 22% sits in the top ten. The sample consisted of PBMCs or a T cell subset sorted from them (not recorded which). The receptors here all came from a man aged 18 to 35 who had mild COVID-19 (a few samples of this study predate the infection). Cell type and time point are not known. The CDR3 runs from the conserved cysteine through the conserved F or W. The order of the fields is clone size, V gene, D gene, J gene, CDR3 DNA, CDR3 protein. The D gene is left open where the match is weak. Size values are once, few and many counts, or a class for expanded clones, and some rows have none.

>many|TRBV6-2/TRBV6-3|-|TRBJ2-7
TGTGCCAGCAGTGAACCCGGGTCCTCCTACGAGCAGTACTTC
CASSEPGSSYEQYF
>many|TRBV7-9|-|TRBJ2-2
TGTGCCAGCAGCTTGACGGGCCAGGGGGAGGCCGGGGAGCTGTTTTTT
CASSLTGQGEAGELFF
>few|TRBV27|-|TRBJ1-1
TGTGCCAGCAGTTGGGCAGCGAACACTGAAGCTTTCTTT
CASSWAANTEAFF
>few|TRBV5-6|TRBD2|TRBJ2-3
TGTGCCAGCAGCACCGTAGCGGGTTCCTCAGATACGCAGTATTTT
CASSTVAGSSDTQYF
>once|TRBV7-6|-|TRBJ1-2
TGTGCCAGCAGCTCGACCACTAACTATGGCTACACCTTC
CASSSTTNYGYTF
>-|TRBV4-1|TRBD1|TRBJ2-1
TGCGCCAGCAGCCGTCAACAGGGGGCAGAGGGCTACAATGAGCAGTTCTTC
CASSRQQGAEGYNEQFF
>many|TRBV7-8|TRBD1|TRBJ2-2
TGTGCCAGCAGCCTACGGACAGGGGGGTCCGGGGAGCTGTTTTTT
CASSLRTGGSGELFF
>-|TRBV9|TRBD1|TRBJ2-4
TGTGCCAGCAGCTTACGCAGGGGGCCATCGGACATTCAGTACTTC
CASSLRRGPSDIQYF
>-|TRBV6-2/TRBV6-3|TRBD2|TRBJ2-3
TGTGCCAGCAGTACTAGCGGGGGCCCACCAGATACGCAGTATTTT
CASSTSGGPPDTQYF
>many|TRBV29-1|TRBD2|TRBJ2-5
TGCAGCGCCGGTTGGCGGGGGGAAGAGACCCAGTACTTC
CSAGWRGEETQYF
>few|TRBV12-3/TRBV12-4|TRBD1|TRBJ2-6
TGTGCCAGCAGGACAGGGAACGGGGCCAACGTCCTGACTTTC
CASRTGNGANVLTF
>-|TRBV7-2|-|TRBJ2-5
TGTGCCAGCAGCTTAGGGGACCCTTCGAAGACCCAGTACTTC
CASSLGDPSKTQYF
>few|TRBV3-1|-|TRBJ2-1
TGTGCCAGCAGCCAACGTGGACTTTCCCGCTCCTACAATGAGCAGTTCTTC
CASSQRGLSRSYNEQFF
>many|TRBV6-2/TRBV6-3|-|TRBJ1-5
TGTGCCAGCCCCAAGATGCCCCTGGACCTTTATAGCAATCAGCCCCAGCATTTT
CASPKMPLDLYSNQPQHF
>-|TRBV9|-|TRBJ2-5
TGTGCCAGCAGCGAGGGGGGAGGGAAAGAGACCCAGTACTTC
CASSEGGGKETQYF
>-|TRBV18|-|TRBJ2-3
TGTGCCAGCTCACCTCCCGGGACGACAAGCACAGATACGCAGTATTTT
CASSPPGTTSTDTQYF
>few|TRBV3-1|-|TRBJ2-1
TGTGCCAGCAGCCAAGGGGTCTTGGTAGCGGCATACAATGAGCAGTTCTTC
CASSQGVLVAAYNEQFF
>once|TRBV20-1|TRBD2|TRBJ2-2
TGCAGTGCTAGGGGACTAGCGGCAAACACCGGGGAGCTGTTTTTT
CSARGLAANTGELFF
>few|TRBV7-2|TRBD1|TRBJ1-6
TGTGCCAGCAGCCCGACGACAGGGGCACAGTCACCCCTCCACTTT
CASSPTTGAQSPLHF
>many|TRBV7-9|-|TRBJ2-1
TGTGCCAGCAGCTTAGGTGGTTCCGGGGAGCAGTTCTTC
CASSLGGSGEQFF
>few|TRBV12-3/TRBV12-4|-|TRBJ1-5
TGTGCCAGCAGCACCGGGACTTTTTGGGAGCCCCAGCATTTT
CASSTGTFWEPQHF
>many|TRBV6-5|-|TRBJ2-6
TGTGCCAGCCATACCGGCGGGGTCTCTGGGGCCAACGTCCTGACTTTC
CASHTGGVSGANVLTF
>-|TRBV7-9|-|TRBJ2-5
TGTGCCAGCAGCTTGACTACCCTCTTGGAGACCCAGTACTTC
CASSLTTLLETQYF
>-|TRBV6-1|-|TRBJ1-6
TGTGCCAGCAGTGACCCCCGCCAGGGTGCTTATTCACCCCTCCACTTT
CASSDPRQGAYSPLHF
>-|TRBV7-9|-|TRBJ2-5
TGTGCCAGCACCCCCCCGAGCCTCCAAGAGACCCAGTACTTC
CASTPPSLQETQYF
>few|TRBV7-2|-|TRBJ2-3
TGTGCCAGCAGCTTAGACGGACAGTCCCCAGATACGCAGTATTTT
CASSLDGQSPDTQYF
>many|TRBV2|-|TRBJ2-7
TGTGCCAGCAGTGAACTGAATCCCTACGAGCAGTACTTC
CASSELNPYEQYF
>-|TRBV28|TRBD1|TRBJ2-5
TGTGCCAGCAGCCCCCGGGACAGCCAAGAGACCCAGTACTTC
CASSPRDSQETQYF
>few|TRBV6-1|-|TRBJ1-1
TGTGCCAGCAGAAGTGGTAGAGGATCGATGAACACTGAAGCTTTCTTT
CASRSGRGSMNTEAFF
>-|TRBV20-1|-|TRBJ2-5
TGCAGTGCAGGGGGAAACGCGGGAGTCCAAGAGACCCAGTACTTC
CSAGGNAGVQETQYF
>few|TRBV2|TRBD1|TRBJ2-7
TGTGCCAGCGCGGGACAGGTAGCCTACGAGCAGTACTTC
CASAGQVAYEQYF
>-|TRBV12-3/TRBV12-4|TRBD2|TRBJ2-1
TGTGCCAGCTTACTAGCGGGGAAATCCGGATACAATGAGCAGTTCTTC
CASLLAGKSGYNEQFF
>-|TRBV7-9|-|TRBJ1-1
TGTGCCAGCAGCTTAACTCTGAGGGACACTGAAGCTTTCTTT
CASSLTLRDTEAFF
>-|TRBV3-1|-|TRBJ1-1
TGTGCCAGCAGCCAAGAAAACACTGAAGCTTTCTTT
CASSQENTEAFF
>-|TRBV20-1|-|TRBJ1-4
TGCAGTGCTAGAGATCTGGGTGAAAAACTGTTTTTT
CSARDLGEKLFF
>few|TRBV5-1|TRBD2|TRBJ2-7
TGCGCCAGCATGAGCCGGGGGGACGACGAGCAGTACTTC
CASMSRGDDEQYF
>few|TRBV6-5|TRBD1|TRBJ1-6
TGTGCCAGCAGTTACGTCGGCAGGGGGCTTAATTCACCCCTCCACTTT
CASSYVGRGLNSPLHF
>-|TRBV5-1|-|TRBJ2-2
TGCGCCAGCAGCTTCCGGACAACGAACACCGGGGAGCTGTTTTTT
CASSFRTTNTGELFF
>-|TRBV3-1|-|TRBJ2-1
TGTGCCAGCAGCCCAGCATGGGCAGGGGTATACAATGAGCAGTTCTTC
CASSPAWAGVYNEQFF
>many|TRBV20-1|TRBD1|TRBJ2-3
TGCAGTGCTAGCCGGGACAGGGAAGTTTTAACTAGCACAGATACGCAGTATTTT
CSASRDREVLTSTDTQYF
>-|TRBV20-1|TRBD1|TRBJ1-2
TGCAGTGCTAGGGACAGGAGAGGGCTTAACTATGGCTACACCTTC
CSARDRRGLNYGYTF
>few|TRBV7-9|-|TRBJ2-6
TGTGCCAGCAGCTTTTACCATCCGGCCAACGTCCTGACTTTC
CASSFYHPANVLTF
>-|TRBV7-2|-|TRBJ1-2
TGTGCCAGCAGCTTATACGCTGGCTACACCTTC
CASSLYAGYTF
>-|TRBV7-2|TRBD2|TRBJ2-5
TGTGCCAGCACCATTGGCGGGGGGCGGGTTACCCAGTACTTC
CASTIGGGRVTQYF
>few|TRBV20-1|-|TRBJ2-5
TGCAGTGCTAGAGAACCGAGCATTCGAGAGACCCAGTACTTC
CSAREPSIRETQYF
>-|TRBV5-1|-|TRBJ1-1
TGCGCCAGCAGCTTGGATGACACTGAAGCTTTCTTT
CASSLDDTEAFF
>-|TRBV7-9|-|TRBJ1-4
-
CASSHFWPRGRKEKLFF
>-|TRBV3-1|TRBD1|TRBJ2-7
TGTGCCAGCAGCCAAGGGACAGGGGGCTTCTACGAGCAGTACTTC
CASSQGTGGFYEQYF